These 28 T cell receptor beta chains were all obtained from the same sample, sequenced in a study of CD8+ T cells in alopecia areata. RNA extraction and reverse transcription yielded cDNA as sequencing template. The assay was immunoSEQ multiplex PCR, and TCRdb's table has in-frame clones only and misses some. The sample shows hundreds of thousands of clones, 67% of them seen only once. This sample comprised CD4+ T cells sorted from blood, obtained at week 0. All receptors come from a human donor with alopecia areata.

This chain uses TRBV9 with TRBJ2-3; D remains unclear. Germline assignment: CDR1 SGDLS and CDR2 YYNGEE. V gave up 0 bases and J gave up 10 bases, with 12 bases separating them. This CDR3 is 13 amino acids long. The CDR3: CASSVVIGDAQYF. CDR3 bases: TGTGCCAGCAGCGTAGTGATCGGTGATGCGCAGTATTTT.

This sequence joins TRBV7-9 and TRBJ2-6, with 11 bases fitting TRBD1. The CDR3 contains 18 residues. After removal of 2 bases from V and 2 bases from J, the junction contained 5 bases not matched to a gene. CDR1 is SEHNR and CDR2 is FQNEAQ in the germline V gene (reference sequence). The CDR3, as DNA: TGTGCCAGCAGCTTATCGGACAGGGGGCTCCCTGGGGCCAACGTCCTGACTTTC. As protein: CASSLSDRGLPGANVLTF. Looking up the rest from reference TRBV7-9 and TRBJ2-6 gives the full variable domain: DTGVSQNPRHKITKRGQNVTFRCDPISEHNRLYWYRQTLGQGPEFLTYFQNEAQLEKSRLLSDRFSAERPKGSFSTLEIQRTEQGDSAMYLCASSLSDRGLPGANVLTFGAGSRLTVL.

This clone was seen more than once but under ten times. The chain employs TRBV11-1 and TRBJ2-5; possible D gene TRBD1, 6 bases. CDR1 and CDR2 (germline): SGHAT, FQDESV (reference sequence). V lost 1 base to trimming and J lost 5 bases, with 14 bases between them. The CDR3 consists of 15 residues. The CDR3 is CASSLVDLGQETQYF. CDR3 in DNA: TGTGCCAGCAGCTTAGTTGATTTAGGACAGGAGACCCAGTACTTC.

The V call is TRBV5-5, the J call TRBJ1-6; a possible D gene is TRBD1 (5 bases). Per germline, CDR1 SGHKS and CDR2 YYEKEE (reference sequence). The CDR3 totals 14 residues. V was pared by 0 bases and J by 10 bases, with 11 bases between. For the CDR3, the DNA is TGTGCCAGCAGCTTGGGGCAGGGTGACTCACCCCTCCACTTT. It codes for CASSLGQGDSPLHF.

This clone appeared a single time. The chain carries TRBV7-9 and TRBJ1-1; D gene ambiguous. Germline V gene lookup returns CDR1 SEHNR and CDR2 FQNEAQ (reference sequence). The CDR3 runs to 13 residues. V lost 2 bases, J lost 4 bases, and 8 bases lay in between. CDR3 DNA sequence: TGTGCCAGCAGCTTATCGAGCACCACTGAAGCTTTCTTT. Translating gives CASSLSSTTEAFF.

The chain employs TRBV29-1 and TRBJ2-3, with a weak D call TRBD1 (6 bases). The CDR3 spans 15 residues. Germline-derived CDR1 and CDR2 are SQVTM and ANQGSEA. The ends were cut back, 7 bases at V and 5 bases at J, with 22 bases in the middle. CDR3 protein: CSGRWGQDIRDTQYF. The CDR3 nucleotides are TGCAGCGGGCGGTGGGGGCAGGATATTCGAGATACGCAGTATTTT.

Regarding this clone: The same CDR3 is also encoded by other DNA sequences in this sample. The V call is TRBV30, the J call TRBJ2-2; D uncertain. The CDR3 is made up of 12 amino acids. Germline CDR1 reads GTSNPN; CDR2 reads SVGIG (reference sequence). V gave up 5 bases and J gave up 1 base, with 5 bases separating them. The CDR3 region has the DNA TGTGCCTGGGGCCAGAACACCGGGGAGCTGTTTTTT. The encoded protein is CAWGQNTGELFF.

This chain connects TRBV30 to TRBJ1-2; 7 bases line up with TRBD1. The V gene end was trimmed by 1 base and the J gene end by 2 bases; junction bases not matched to a gene: 1. CDR3 length: 13 amino acids. The V gene's germline CDR1 is GTSNPN and CDR2 SVGIG (reference sequence). The CDR3 spells CAWSAGGNYGYTF. The CDR3 DNA follows: TGTGCCTGGAGTGCAGGGGGGAACTATGGCTACACCTTC.

Concerning this clone: This same CDR3 is encoded by further DNA sequences in the sample. The chain uses TRBV5-1 and TRBJ2-5; TRBD1 matches 7 bases. The germline V gene encodes CDR1 SGHRS and CDR2 YFSETQ. V shed 4 bases, J shed 8 bases, and the junction held 8 bases outside the gene matches. The CDR3 totals 13 residues. CDR3 bases: TGCGCCAGCAGCCCCGGGACAGTCGAAACCCAGTACTTC. Its translation is CASSPGTVETQYF.

The CDR3 here is CSAGQGGNTEAFF. The CDR3 nucleotides are TGCAGCGCCGGACAGGGTGGGAACACTGAAGCTTTCTTT. This chain uses TRBV29-1 with TRBJ1-1; TRBD1 aligns across 8 bases. This CDR3 has 13 amino acids. Unmatched junction bases numbered 5, after V lost 7 bases and J lost 1 base. CDR1 is SQVTM and CDR2 is ANQGSEA in the germline V gene.

The chain has TRBV7-9 and TRBJ1-2; D is ambiguous. Trimming removed 5 bases at V and 6 bases at J, with 10 bases between. In germline, CDR1 is SEHNR, CDR2 FQNEAQ (reference sequence). CDR3 length equals 12 residues. Written as DNA, the CDR3 is TGTGCCAGCAGCAAAAACAGCGATGGCTACACCTTC. It is translated as CASSKNSDGYTF. The entire variable domain, with the rest obtained from reference TRBV7-9 and TRBJ1-2, is as follows: DTGVSQNPRHKITKRGQNVTFRCDPISEHNRLYWYRQTLGQGPEFLTYFQNEAQLEKSRLLSDRFSAERPKGSFSTLEIQRTEQGDSAMYLCASSKNSDGYTFGSGTRLTVV.

A single count supports this clone. V is TRBV15 and J is TRBJ1-5, with D unresolved. Per germline, CDR1 LNHNV and CDR2 YYDKDF (reference sequence). The V end lost 0 bases, the J end lost 4 bases, and 10 bases lay between the germline ends. The length of the CDR3 is 15 residues. DNA for the CDR3: TGTGCCACCAGCAGAGATCGAGGTTCTAATCAGCCCCAGCATTTT. This sequence encodes CATSRDRGSNQPQHF. The full variable domain, with the rest looked up from reference TRBV15 and TRBJ1-5, is DAMVIQNPRYQVTQFGKPVTLSCSQTLNHNVMYWYQQKSSQAPKLLFHYYDKDFNNEADTPDNFQSRRPNTSFCFLDIRSPGLGDTAMYLCATSRDRGSNQPQHFGDGTRLSIL.

The rearrangement joins TRBV27 to TRBJ2-7, with 10 positions matching TRBD1. Per germline, CDR1 MNHEY and CDR2 SMNVEV (reference sequence). Trimming removed 5 bases from V and 4 bases from J; junction bases left unmatched: 8. The CDR3 extends over 15 amino acids. CDR3 region: CASSPVDRGVYEQYF. In DNA form, the CDR3 reads TGTGCCAGCAGTCCCGTGGACAGGGGGGTGTACGAGCAGTACTTC.

This clone occurred many times. The V call is TRBV2, the J call TRBJ1-1; 7 positions agree with TRBD1. This CDR3 is built from 13 residues. V trimming: 6 bases; J trimming: 11 bases; junction bases outside the gene matches: 12. Germline V gene sequence: CDR1 SNHLY, CDR2 FYNNEI. CDR3: CASRRDSQGMAFF. CDR3 in DNA: TGTGCCAGCAGGCGGGACAGTCAAGGGATGGCTTTCTTT. Full variable domain (missing parts from reference TRBV2 and TRBJ1-1): EPEVTQTPSHQVTQMGQEVILRCVPISNHLYFYWYRQILGQKVEFLVSFYNNEISEKSEIFDDQFSVERPDGSNFTLKIRSTKLEDSAMYFCASRRDSQGMAFFGQGTRLTVV.

The chain is built from TRBV9 and TRBJ1-1; no reliable D call. The germline CDR1 and CDR2 sequences are SGDLS and YYNGEE. V gave up 0 bases and J gave up 8 bases, with 14 bases separating them. This CDR3 comprises 14 residues. CDR3 protein: CASSVEEMGREAFF. CDR3 coding DNA: TGTGCCAGCAGCGTAGAAGAAATGGGCAGGGAAGCTTTCTTT.

The V gene is TRBV30, the J gene TRBJ2-1; D is unclear. The CDR3 consists of 13 residues. Germline CDR1 and CDR2: GTSNPN and SVGIG (reference sequence). Trimming removed 1 base from V and 9 bases from J, with 13 bases in between. CDR3 DNA sequence: TGTGCCTGGAGTGAAGGGATAAGGATTGAGCAGTTCTTC. It is translated as CAWSEGIRIEQFF.

The chain is built from TRBV29-1 and TRBJ2-5, with 7 bases aligning to TRBD1. The CDR3 contains 15 residues. V shed 1 base and J 4 bases; nucleotides not matched to a gene: 9. The V gene's germline CDR1 is SQVTM and CDR2 ANQGSEA. The CDR3 loop reads CSVEGINSGGETQYF. In DNA, the CDR3 is TGCAGCGTTGAAGGGATAAATTCAGGGGGAGAGACCCAGTACTTC.

This clone was seen only once. The chain carries TRBV25-1 and TRBJ1-5; unclear D gene. Between the trimmed V and J ends, which lost 6 bases and 7 bases, there was a span of 13 bases. CDR1 and CDR2 from the germline V gene are MGHDK and SYGVNS. The CDR3 runs 13 residues. This chain's CDR3 is CASSETSGQPQHF. In DNA form, the CDR3 reads TGTGCCAGCAGCGAAACAAGTGGGCAGCCCCAGCATTTT. Complete variable domain (other parts from reference TRBV25-1 and TRBJ1-5): EADIYQTPRYLVIGTGKKITLECSQTMGHDKMYWYQQDPGMELHLIHYSYGVNSTEKGDLSSESTVSRIRTEHFPLTLESARPSHTSQYLCASSETSGQPQHFGDGTRLSIL.

The chain links TRBV29-1 to TRBJ2-3; 7 nucleotides agree with TRBD1. V dropped 7 bases and J dropped 4; count of bases not matched to a gene: 5. CDR1 and CDR2 from the germline V gene are SQVTM and ANQGSEA. The length of the CDR3 is 12 residues. The CDR3 DNA reads TGCAGCGCTGAGCAGGGGGCAGATACGCAGTATTTT. As protein: CSAEQGADTQYF.

The J gene is TRBJ1-1, the V gene TRBV18; D is uncertain. The CDR3 is 15 residues long. Germline-derived CDR1 and CDR2 are KGHSH and LQKENI. Trimming removed 3 bases at V and 1 base at J, with 12 bases between. Here the CDR3 reads CASSPDGGQNTEAFF. The CDR3 nucleotides read TGTGCCAGCTCACCCGACGGAGGGCAGAACACTGAAGCTTTCTTT. Complete variable domain (other parts from reference TRBV18 and TRBJ1-1): NAGVMQNPRHLVRRRGQEARLRCSPMKGHSHVYWYRQLPEEGLKFMVYLQKENIIDESGMPKERFSAEFPKEGPSILRIQQVVRGDSAAYFCASSPDGGQNTEAFFGQGTRLTVV.

The chain carries TRBV7-3 and TRBJ2-6, with a possible D match to TRBD1 (5 bases). With 2 bases removed from V and 4 bases from J, the gap between germline ends came to 9 bases. From germline, CDR1 is SGHTA and CDR2 FQGTGA. The CDR3 loop spans 15 amino acids. CDR3 loop: CASSLVRAGANVLTF. The CDR3 DNA sequence: TGTGCCAGCAGCTTAGTCAGGGCCGGGGCCAACGTCCTGACTTTC.

The chain links TRBV10-3 to TRBJ2-3; TRBD1 aligns across 9 bases. The CDR3 spans 13 residues. V was pared by 11 bases and J by 0 bases, with 3 bases of the junction left unmatched. CDR1 is ENHRY and CDR2 is SYGVKD in the germline V gene. As DNA, the CDR3 is TGTGCCGTCGGGACAGGGAGCACAGATACGCAGTATTTT. Translation gives CAVGTGSTDTQYF.

The chain joins TRBV30 to TRBJ1-3; TRBD1 might be the D (5 bases). This CDR3 has 14 amino acids. Germline lookup yields CDR1 GTSNPN and CDR2 SVGIG (reference sequence). Trimming shortened V by 4 bases and J by 2 bases, and 12 bases separated the two germline ends. CDR3 region: CAWTSEGTGNTIYF. The CDR3, as DNA: TGTGCCTGGACGAGTGAGGGGACTGGAAACACCATATATTTT.

This clone was counted a few times. The chain joins TRBV29-1 to TRBJ2-3; TRBD1 matches at 9 bases. The CDR3 consists of 15 residues. J was trimmed by 1 base and V by 1 base; bases with no gene match: 3. Germline V gene data show CDR1 as SQVTM and CDR2 as ANQGSEA. In DNA form, the CDR3 reads TGCAGCGTTGAAGCGAGGGACAGGGGCACAGATACGCAGTATTTT. Residues: CSVEARDRGTDTQYF.

V usage is TRBV6-5 and J usage is TRBJ2-2, with D tentatively TRBD1 (5 bases). CDR3 length: 14 amino acids. The germline V gene has CDR1 MNHEY and CDR2 SVGAGI. Trimming pared 6 bases from V and 6 bases from J, leaving 14 bases between. In DNA form, the CDR3 reads TGTGCCAGCAGGTCGGACAATCCGGCCGGGGAGCTGTTTTTT. Translation: CASRSDNPAGELFF.

V gene TRBV2 combines with J gene TRBJ1-2; D may be TRBD1 (5 bases). CDR3 size: 13 residues. With 5 bases removed from V and 10 bases from J, the gap between germline ends came to 17 bases. From germline, CDR1 is SNHLY and CDR2 FYNNEI. CDR3: CASSPNVGGDYTF. For the CDR3, the DNA is TGTGCCAGCAGTCCGAACGTCGGGGGGGACTACACCTTC.

The chain links TRBV10-3 to TRBJ1-6; D unresolved. V was trimmed by 2 bases and J by 9 bases, leaving 8 bases between them. This CDR3 contains 13 residues. Per the germline V gene, CDR1 is ENHRY and CDR2 is SYGVKD. CDR3 DNA sequence: TGTGCCATCAGTGAGCCCGAAATTTCACCCCTCCACTTT. It yields the protein CAISEPEISPLHF.

The rearrangement links TRBV7-3 to TRBJ2-1; no definite D call. The V gene lost 5 bases and the J gene lost 3 bases, with 8 bases spanning the gap. In germline, CDR1 is SGHTA, CDR2 FQGTGA. This CDR3 contains 13 residues. In nucleotides, the CDR3 is TGTGCCAGCAGCCCGGACCGCTACAATGAGCAGTTCTTC. Its protein is CASSPDRYNEQFF.